Below are 22 T cell receptor beta chains sequenced from a single sample in a study of cytomegalovirus exposure and HLA in healthy donors. Amplification used 60 Vbeta primers and 13 Jbeta primers. Assay used: immunoSEQ multiplex PCR; TCRdb lists only in-frame clones, some missing. The table for this sample gives fewer than 150,000 clones. The sample comprised PBMCs. These receptors came from a woman aged 60-75 years in good health and CMV-seronegative.

The rearrangement joins TRBV7-2 to TRBJ2-1; 8 nucleotides align to TRBD2. The CDR3 totals 18 residues. V lost 2 bases and J lost 7; bases outside the gene matches: 16. In germline, CDR1 is SGHTA, CDR2 FQGNSA. The CDR3 protein is CASSLPEALRGVFNEQFF. CDR3 nucleotide sequence: TGTGCCAGCAGCTTACCGGAGGCTTTGCGGGGGGTTTTTAATGAGCAGTTCTTC.

The chain has TRBV7-9 and TRBJ2-7, with TRBD2 matching 7 bases. This CDR3 contains 15 residues. The ends lost 5 bases at V and 6 bases at J; junction bases unmatched: 13. CDR1 is SEHNR and CDR2 is FQNEAQ in the germline V gene (reference sequence). The CDR3 spells CASSGTGGSLREQYF. In DNA, the CDR3 is TGTGCCAGCAGCGGTACGGGCGGGAGTCTCCGCGAGCAGTACTTC.

The J gene is TRBJ2-1, the V gene TRBV4-2; 7 positions agree with TRBD2. CDR3 size: 12 residues. Losses at the gene ends were 5 bases for V and 8 bases for J; bases not matched to a gene: 3. Germline values: CDR1 LGHNA, CDR2 YNFKEQ. The CDR3 DNA reads as TGTGCCAGCAGCGGCCGGGGGGATGAGCAGTTCTTC. Its protein is CASSGRGDEQFF.

CDR3 protein: CASSPTSAQETQYF. In DNA form, the CDR3 reads TGCGCCAGCAGTCCGACTAGCGCCCAAGAGACCCAGTACTTC. V and J are TRBV10-2 and TRBJ2-5, with 8 bases fitting TRBD2. Germline assignment: CDR1 WSHSY and CDR2 SAAADI. The V gene end was trimmed by 5 bases and the J gene end by 1 base; junction bases not matched to a gene: 3. CDR3 size: 14 residues.

The rearrangement uses TRBV25-1 and TRBJ1-2; D is undetermined. Per germline, CDR1 MGHDK and CDR2 SYGVNS. Trimming removed 1 base from V and 4 bases from J, with 10 bases in between. This CDR3 contains 14 residues. For the CDR3, the DNA is TGTGCCAGCAGTGAATCACTGAGGAGCTATGGCTACACCTTC. As protein: CASSESLRSYGYTF.

The chain links TRBV7-6 to TRBJ1-4; possible D gene TRBD1, 6 bases. The V gene's germline CDR1 is SGHVS and CDR2 FNYEAQ. CDR3 length: 14 residues. The germline V and J ends were trimmed by 5 bases and 6 bases, with 13 bases remaining between them. DNA of the CDR3: TGTGCCAGCAGCGCAGGGGCTGGCTATGAAAAACTGTTTTTT. Its protein product is CASSAGAGYEKLFF.

J is TRBJ1-1 and V is TRBV19; unclear D gene. Germline CDR1 and CDR2: LNHDA and SQIVND (reference sequence). Trimming left V 5 bases short and J 2 bases short, with 15 bases between. CDR3 size: 15 residues. This CDR3 reads CASSLGWQRNTEAFF. CDR3 in DNA: TGTGCCAGTAGTCTTGGTTGGCAAAGAAACACTGAAGCTTTCTTT.

The chain uses TRBV5-1 and TRBJ2-3; D is unresolved. V dropped 0 bases and J dropped 0 bases, with 8 bases sitting between them. The CDR3 sequence is 15 residues long. Per the germline V gene, CDR1 is SGHRS and CDR2 is YFSETQ. The CDR3 sequence is CASSLEAASTDTQYF. The CDR3 DNA follows: TGCGCCAGCAGCTTGGAGGCGGCTAGCACAGATACGCAGTATTTT.

This chain links TRBV7-2 with TRBJ1-5; D remains ambiguous. With 1 base removed from V and 6 bases from J, the gap between germline ends came to 13 bases. The CDR3 has 15 residues. Germline CDR1 SGHTA, CDR2 FQGNSA. The DNA of the CDR3 is TGTGCCAGCAGCTTAGTCGGGTTACCCATTCAGCCCCAGCATTTT. Its translation: CASSLVGLPIQPQHF.

The rearrangement links TRBV28 to TRBJ1-2, with 11 positions matching TRBD1. Germline lookup yields CDR1 MDHEN and CDR2 SYDVKM. The CDR3 is 15 amino acids. V gave up 6 bases and J gave up 4 bases; unmatched junction bases: 7. This CDR3 is CASSTQGQGVYGYTF. CDR3 bases: TGTGCCAGCAGCACCCAGGGACAGGGGGTCTATGGCTACACCTTC.

This sequence joins TRBV5-4 and TRBJ2-5; tentatively, D is TRBD2 (6 bases). The CDR3 spans 14 residues. Trimming left V 4 bases short and J 2 bases short, with 12 bases between. Germline loops: CDR1 SGHNT, CDR2 YYREEE (reference sequence). CDR3 nucleotide sequence: TGTGCCAGCAGCCCGGGACTGCTACAAGAGACCCAGTACTTC. Protein: CASSPGLLQETQYF. The complete variable domain, with remaining parts taken from reference TRBV5-4 and TRBJ2-5, reads ETGVTQSPTHLIKTRGQQVTLRCSSQSGHNTVSWYQQALGQGPQFIFQYYREEENGRGNFPPRFSGLQFPNYSSELNVNALELDDSALYLCASSPGLLQETQYFGPGTRLLVL.

The chain employs TRBV5-1 and TRBJ2-7, with 10 bases matching TRBD1. Germline-derived CDR1 and CDR2 are SGHRS and YFSETQ. The CDR3 length is 17 residues. The ends lost 0 bases at V and 3 bases at J; junction bases unmatched: 9. Written as DNA, the CDR3 is TGCGCCAGCAGCTTGGGACAGGGGGCGCAAAGTGGCTACGAGCAGTACTTC. It translates to CASSLGQGAQSGYEQYF.

The chain employs TRBV19 and TRBJ1-4; 10 bases map to TRBD1. V gave up 8 bases and J gave up 4 bases; unmatched junction bases: 10. The germline CDR1 and CDR2 sequences are LNHDA and SQIVND (reference sequence). This CDR3 has 16 residues. CDR3 nucleotide sequence: TGTGCCAGTTCGACAGGGGGCTCGTTGGGTAATGAAAAACTGTTTTTT. It yields the protein CASSTGGSLGNEKLFF.

The chain links TRBV28 to TRBJ2-4; the D is unclear. V was pared by 1 base and J by 2 bases, with 3 bases between. This CDR3 has 13 amino acids. CDR1 and CDR2 (germline): MDHEN, SYDVKM. CDR3 region: CASSLLSKNIQYF. The CDR3 region has the DNA TGTGCCAGCAGTTTATTATCCAAAAACATTCAGTACTTC.

The chain carries TRBV5-1 and TRBJ1-2; 9 positions match TRBD1. CDR3 size: 14 residues. V lost 4 bases, J lost 8 bases, and 9 bases stayed unmatched. The V gene's germline CDR1 is SGHRS and CDR2 YFSETQ. CDR3 bases: TGCGCCAGCAGCCCGGGGGACAGGGAGAGAGGCTACACCTTC. Residues: CASSPGDRERGYTF. Filled out from reference TRBV5-1 and TRBJ1-2, the complete variable domain reads KAGVTQTPRYLIKTRGQQVTLSCSPISGHRSVSWYQQTPGQGLQFLFEYFSETQRNKGNFPGRFSGRQFSNSRSEMNVSTLELGDSALYLCASSPGDRERGYTFGSGTRLTVV.

The rearrangement links TRBV6-6 to TRBJ2-1; 10 bases map to TRBD1. V lost 6 bases to trimming and J lost 9 bases; unmatched junction nucleotides: 8. There are 14 residues in the CDR3. Germline CDR1 reads MNHNY; CDR2 reads SVGAGI (reference sequence). CDR3 amino acids: CASRGGQGFGEQFF. The CDR3 DNA follows: TGTGCCAGCAGGGGGGGACAGGGGTTTGGTGAGCAGTTCTTC.

The chain recombines TRBV6-1 with TRBJ2-4; the match to TRBD1 covers 8 bases. After removal of 2 bases from V and 1 base from J, the junction contained 7 bases not matched to a gene. The CDR3 sequence is 17 residues long. Germline CDR1 and CDR2: MNHNS and SASEGT. DNA for the CDR3: TGTGCCAGCAGTGAACAATGGCAGGGGGCGGCCAAAAACATTCAGTACTTC. It codes for CASSEQWQGAAKNIQYF.

V and J are TRBV28 and TRBJ1-2, with 7 bases fitting TRBD1. The germline gives CDR1 MDHEN, CDR2 SYDVKM. The CDR3 length is 12 residues. V lost 10 bases, J lost 2 bases, and 4 bases stayed unmatched. In DNA, the CDR3 is TGTGCCACCGTGGGACAGAACTATGGCTACACCTTC. It is translated as CATVGQNYGYTF.

The chain recombines TRBV18 with TRBJ2-7; 11 bases fit TRBD1. Trimming cost V 0 bases and J 6 bases; bases outside gene matches: 1. Germline values: CDR1 KGHSH, CDR2 LQKENI. This CDR3 contains 14 residues. The CDR3 DNA reads TGTGCCAGCTCACCACCGGGACAGGGGGTCGAGCAGTACTTC. Translated, it gives CASSPPGQGVEQYF.

The chain is built from TRBV6-1 and TRBJ2-7, with 11 bases identical to TRBD2. Germline V lookup: CDR1 MNHNS, CDR2 SASEGT. The CDR3 length is 16 residues. Losses at the gene ends were 2 bases for V and 6 bases for J; bases not matched to a gene: 9. The CDR3 nucleotides are TGTGCCAGCAGTGAACTAGCGGGAGGATCCAATGGCGAGCAGTACTTC. As protein: CASSELAGGSNGEQYF.

CDR3 in amino acids: CASSSPRAGVSAGELFF. DNA of the CDR3: TGTGCCAGCAGCTCTCCCCGCGCGGGGGTTAGCGCCGGGGAGCTGTTTTTT. The rearrangement joins TRBV28 to TRBJ2-2; TRBD2 aligns across 7 bases. The CDR3 is made up of 17 amino acids. Germline V gives CDR1 MDHEN, CDR2 SYDVKM. V was clipped by 6 bases and J by 6 bases; unmatched bases: 16.

The J gene is TRBJ2-2, the V gene TRBV4-1, with TRBD2 matching 7 bases. The length of the CDR3 is 16 residues. Germline V lookup: CDR1 MGHRA, CDR2 YSYEKL. Germline trimming cut 6 bases from V and 4 bases from J; bases unmatched to any gene: 11. For the CDR3, the DNA is TGCGCCAGCAGTTCGACAGTCGGGAGGTCCACCGGGGAGCTGTTTTTT. The encoded protein is CASSSTVGRSTGELFF.